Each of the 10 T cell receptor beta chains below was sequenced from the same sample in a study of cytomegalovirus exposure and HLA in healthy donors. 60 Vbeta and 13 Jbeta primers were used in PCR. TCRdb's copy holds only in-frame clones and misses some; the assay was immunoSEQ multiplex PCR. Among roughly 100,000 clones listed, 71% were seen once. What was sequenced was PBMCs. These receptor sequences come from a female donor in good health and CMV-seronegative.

The CDR3 bases are TGTGCCAGCCGAGTTCCCTCCTCTGGAAACACCATATATTTT. It yields the protein CASRVPSSGNTIYF. The chain couples TRBV18 to TRBJ1-3; D is unclear. The CDR3 length is 14 residues. V lost 8 bases and J lost 0, with 11 bases in between. The V gene's germline CDR1 is KGHSH and CDR2 LQKENI.

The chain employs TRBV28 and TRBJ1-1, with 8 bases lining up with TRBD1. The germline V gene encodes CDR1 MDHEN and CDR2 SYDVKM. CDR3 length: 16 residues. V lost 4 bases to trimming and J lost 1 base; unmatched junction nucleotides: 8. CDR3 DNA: TGTGCCAGCAGTTCGCGACAGGGGATCGGGAACACTGAAGCTTTCTTT. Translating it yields CASSSRQGIGNTEAFF.

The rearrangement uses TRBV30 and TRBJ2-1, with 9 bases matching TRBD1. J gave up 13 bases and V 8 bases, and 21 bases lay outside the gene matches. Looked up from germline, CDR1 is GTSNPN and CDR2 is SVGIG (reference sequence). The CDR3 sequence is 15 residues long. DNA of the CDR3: TGTGCCGGTGGCCAGGGGACAGGGTCACGTCGCAGTCAGTTCTTC. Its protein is CAGGQGTGSRRSQFF.

The CDR3 DNA reads as TGTGCCAGCAGCCAAACAGGGAATGGGGCTGAAGCTTTCTTT. This gives the protein CASSQTGNGAEAFF. The chain joins TRBV11-3 to TRBJ1-1; D may be TRBD1 (6 bases). Germline-derived CDR1 and CDR2 are SGHNT and YENEEA. Trimming left V 5 bases short and J 6 bases short, with 16 bases between. This CDR3 contains 14 residues.

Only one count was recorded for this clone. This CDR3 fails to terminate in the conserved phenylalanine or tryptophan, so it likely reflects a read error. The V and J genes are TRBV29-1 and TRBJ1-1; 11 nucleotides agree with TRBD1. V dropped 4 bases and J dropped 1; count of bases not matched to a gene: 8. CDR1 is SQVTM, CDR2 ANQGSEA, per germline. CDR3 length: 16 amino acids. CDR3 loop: CSVVGDRGLGNTEAFS. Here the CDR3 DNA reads TGCAGCGTTGTTGGGGACAGGGGGTTAGGGAACACTGAAGCTTTCTCT.

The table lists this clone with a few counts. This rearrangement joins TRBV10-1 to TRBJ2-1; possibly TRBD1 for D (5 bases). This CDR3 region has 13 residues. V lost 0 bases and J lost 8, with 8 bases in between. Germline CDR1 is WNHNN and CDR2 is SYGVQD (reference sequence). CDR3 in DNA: TGCGCCAGCAGTGAGTCGAAGGGGTATGAGCAGTTCTTC. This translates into CASSESKGYEQFF.

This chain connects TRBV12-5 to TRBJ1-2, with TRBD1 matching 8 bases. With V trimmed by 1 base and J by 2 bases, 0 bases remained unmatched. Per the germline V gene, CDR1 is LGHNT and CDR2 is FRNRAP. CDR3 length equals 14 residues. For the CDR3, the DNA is TGTGCTAGTGGTTTGGGGACAGGGAACTATGGCTACACCTTC. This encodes CASGLGTGNYGYTF.

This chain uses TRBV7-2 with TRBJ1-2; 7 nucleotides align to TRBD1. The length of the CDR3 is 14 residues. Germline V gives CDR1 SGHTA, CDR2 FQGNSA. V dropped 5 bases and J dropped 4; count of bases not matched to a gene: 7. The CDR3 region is CASSADRSSYGYTF. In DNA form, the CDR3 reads TGTGCCAGCAGCGCGGACAGGTCCTCCTATGGCTACACCTTC.

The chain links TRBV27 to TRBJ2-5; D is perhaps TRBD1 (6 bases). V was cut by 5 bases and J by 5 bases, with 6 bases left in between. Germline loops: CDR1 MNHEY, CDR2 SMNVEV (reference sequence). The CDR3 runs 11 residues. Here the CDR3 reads CASSRGETQYF. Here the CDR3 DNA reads TGTGCCAGCAGTAGGGGGGAGACCCAGTACTTC.

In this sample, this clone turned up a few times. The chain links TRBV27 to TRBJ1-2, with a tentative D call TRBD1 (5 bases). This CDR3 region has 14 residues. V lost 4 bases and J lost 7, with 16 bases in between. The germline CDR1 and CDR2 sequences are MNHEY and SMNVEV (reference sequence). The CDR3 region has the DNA TGTGCCAGCAGTTGGGCCCCAGGGTTTTCTGGCTACACCTTC. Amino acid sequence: CASSWAPGFSGYTF.